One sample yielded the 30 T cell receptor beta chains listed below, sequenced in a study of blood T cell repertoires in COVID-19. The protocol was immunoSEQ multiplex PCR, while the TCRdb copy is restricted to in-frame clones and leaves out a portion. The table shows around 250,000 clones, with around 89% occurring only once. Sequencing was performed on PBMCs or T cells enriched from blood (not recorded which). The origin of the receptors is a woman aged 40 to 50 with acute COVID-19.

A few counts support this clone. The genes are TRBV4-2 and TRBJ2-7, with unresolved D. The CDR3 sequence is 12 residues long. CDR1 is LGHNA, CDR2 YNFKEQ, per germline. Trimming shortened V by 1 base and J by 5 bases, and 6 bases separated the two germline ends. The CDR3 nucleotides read TGTGCCAGCAGCCAAGCCCTCGACGAGCAGTACTTC. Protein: CASSQALDEQYF.

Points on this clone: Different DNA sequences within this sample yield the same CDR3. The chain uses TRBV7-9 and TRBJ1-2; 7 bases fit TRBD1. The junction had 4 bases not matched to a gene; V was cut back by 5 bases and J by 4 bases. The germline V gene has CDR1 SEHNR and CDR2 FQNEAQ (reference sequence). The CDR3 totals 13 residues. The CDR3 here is CASSLGGVYGYTF. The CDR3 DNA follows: TGTGCCAGCAGCCTAGGGGGCGTCTATGGCTACACCTTC. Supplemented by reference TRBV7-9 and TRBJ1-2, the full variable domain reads DTGVSQNPRHKITKRGQNVTFRCDPISEHNRLYWYRQTLGQGPEFLTYFQNEAQLEKSRLLSDRFSAERPKGSFSTLEIQRTEQGDSAMYLCASSLGGVYGYTFGSGTRLTVV.

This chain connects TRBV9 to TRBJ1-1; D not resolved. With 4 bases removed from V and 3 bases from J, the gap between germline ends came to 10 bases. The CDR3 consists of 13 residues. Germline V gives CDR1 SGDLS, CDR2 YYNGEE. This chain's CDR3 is CASSPSDHTEAFF. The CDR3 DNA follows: TGTGCCAGCAGCCCTAGTGATCACACTGAAGCTTTCTTT.

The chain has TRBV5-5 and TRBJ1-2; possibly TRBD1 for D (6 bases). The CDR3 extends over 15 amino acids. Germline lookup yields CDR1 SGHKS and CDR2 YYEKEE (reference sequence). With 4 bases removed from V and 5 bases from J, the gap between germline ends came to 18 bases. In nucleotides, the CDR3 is TGTGCCAGCAGCCTATGGACCGGGACAAAATATGGCTACACCTTC. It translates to CASSLWTGTKYGYTF.

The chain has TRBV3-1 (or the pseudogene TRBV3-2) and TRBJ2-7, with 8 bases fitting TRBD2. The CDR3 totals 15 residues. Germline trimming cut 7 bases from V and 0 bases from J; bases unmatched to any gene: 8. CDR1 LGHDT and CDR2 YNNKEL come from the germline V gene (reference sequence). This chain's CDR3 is CASTDGRVNSYEQYF. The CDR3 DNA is TGTGCCAGCACCGACGGGAGGGTCAACTCCTACGAGCAGTACTTC.

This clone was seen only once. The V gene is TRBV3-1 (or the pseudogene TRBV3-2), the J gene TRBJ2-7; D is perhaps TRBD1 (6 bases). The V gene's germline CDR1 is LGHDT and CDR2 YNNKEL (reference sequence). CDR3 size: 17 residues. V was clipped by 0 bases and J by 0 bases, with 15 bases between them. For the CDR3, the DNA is TGTGCCAGCAGCCAAGATCGGGACAACCCCATCTCCTACGAGCAGTACGTC. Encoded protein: CASSQDRDNPISYEQYV.

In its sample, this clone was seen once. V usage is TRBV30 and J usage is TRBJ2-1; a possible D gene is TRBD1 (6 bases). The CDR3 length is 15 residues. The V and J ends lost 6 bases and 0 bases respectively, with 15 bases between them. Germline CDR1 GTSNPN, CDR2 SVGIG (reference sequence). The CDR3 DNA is TGTGCCTGCGACCAGGGGTCAAGCTCCTACAATGAGCAGTTCTTC. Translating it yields CACDQGSSSYNEQFF.

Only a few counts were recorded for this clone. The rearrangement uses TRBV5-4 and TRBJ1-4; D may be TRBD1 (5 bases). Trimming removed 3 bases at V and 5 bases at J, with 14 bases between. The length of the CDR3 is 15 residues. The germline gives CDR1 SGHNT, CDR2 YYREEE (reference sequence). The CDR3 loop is CASSSYPGLNEKLFF. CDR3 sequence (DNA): TGTGCCAGCAGCTCTTACCCGGGACTAAATGAAAAACTGTTTTTT.

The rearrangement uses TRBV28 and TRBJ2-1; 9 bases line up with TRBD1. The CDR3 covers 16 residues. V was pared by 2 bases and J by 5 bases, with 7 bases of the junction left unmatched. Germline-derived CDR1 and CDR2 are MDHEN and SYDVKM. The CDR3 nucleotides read TGTGCCAGCAGTTTAAGACCGGGACAGGGCCACAATGAGCAGTTCTTC. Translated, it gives CASSLRPGQGHNEQFF. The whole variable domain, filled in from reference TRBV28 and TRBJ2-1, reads DVKVTQSSRYLVKRTGEKVFLECVQDMDHENMFWYRQDPGLGLRLIYFSYDVKMKEKGDIPEGYSVSREKKERFSLILESASTNQTSMYLCASSLRPGQGHNEQFFGPGTRLTVL.

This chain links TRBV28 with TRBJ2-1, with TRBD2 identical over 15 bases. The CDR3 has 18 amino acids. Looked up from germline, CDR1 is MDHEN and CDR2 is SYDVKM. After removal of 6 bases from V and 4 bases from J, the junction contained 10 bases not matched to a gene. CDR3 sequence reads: CASSLAGLAGGPYNEQFF. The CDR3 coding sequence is TGTGCCAGCAGCCTAGCGGGACTAGCGGGGGGTCCTTACAATGAGCAGTTCTTC. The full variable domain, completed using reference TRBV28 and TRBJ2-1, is DVKVTQSSRYLVKRTGEKVFLECVQDMDHENMFWYRQDPGLGLRLIYFSYDVKMKEKGDIPEGYSVSREKKERFSLILESASTNQTSMYLCASSLAGLAGGPYNEQFFGPGTRLTVL.

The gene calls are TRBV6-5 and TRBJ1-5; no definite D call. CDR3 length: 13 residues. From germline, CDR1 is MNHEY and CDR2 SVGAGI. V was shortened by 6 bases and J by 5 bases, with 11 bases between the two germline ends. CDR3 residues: CASRFEGDQPQHF. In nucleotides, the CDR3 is TGTGCCAGCAGGTTTGAGGGAGATCAGCCCCAGCATTTT.

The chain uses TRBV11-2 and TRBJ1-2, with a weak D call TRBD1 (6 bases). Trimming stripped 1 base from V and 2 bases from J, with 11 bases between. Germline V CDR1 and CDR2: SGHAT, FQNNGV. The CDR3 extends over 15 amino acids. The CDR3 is CASSLVGGGNYGYTF. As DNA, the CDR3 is TGTGCCAGCAGCTTAGTGGGAGGGGGGAACTATGGCTACACCTTC. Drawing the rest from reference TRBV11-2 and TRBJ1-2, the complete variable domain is EAGVAQSPRYKIIEKRQSVAFWCNPISGHATLYWYQQILGQGPKLLIQFQNNGVVDDSQLPKDRFSAERLKGVDSTLKIQPAKLEDSAVYLCASSLVGGGNYGYTFGSGTRLTVV.

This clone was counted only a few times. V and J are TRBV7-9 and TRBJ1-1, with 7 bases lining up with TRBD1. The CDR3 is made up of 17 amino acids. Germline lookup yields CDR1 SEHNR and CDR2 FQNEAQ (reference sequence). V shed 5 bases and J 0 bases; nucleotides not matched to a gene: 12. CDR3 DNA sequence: TGTGCCAGCAGCCCCCGCCTTAGGGACAGTTTGAACACTGAAGCTTTCTTT. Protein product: CASSPRLRDSLNTEAFF.

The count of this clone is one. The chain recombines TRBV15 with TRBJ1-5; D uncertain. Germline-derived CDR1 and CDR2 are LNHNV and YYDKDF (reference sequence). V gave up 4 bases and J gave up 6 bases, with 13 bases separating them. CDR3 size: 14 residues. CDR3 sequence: CATSIRREGQPQHF. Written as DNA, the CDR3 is TGTGCCACCAGCATCCGGAGAGAGGGTCAGCCCCAGCATTTT.

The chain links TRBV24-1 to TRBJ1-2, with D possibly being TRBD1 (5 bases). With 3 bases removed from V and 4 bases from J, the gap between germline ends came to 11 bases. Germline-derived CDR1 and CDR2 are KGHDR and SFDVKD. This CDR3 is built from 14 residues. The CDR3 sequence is CATSDLDRPYGYTF. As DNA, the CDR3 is TGTGCCACCAGTGATCTTGACAGACCCTATGGCTACACCTTC.

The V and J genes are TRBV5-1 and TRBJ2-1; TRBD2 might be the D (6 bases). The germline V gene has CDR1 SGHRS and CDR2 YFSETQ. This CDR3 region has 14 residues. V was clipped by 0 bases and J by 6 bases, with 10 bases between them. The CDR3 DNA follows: TGCGCCAGCAGCTTGGGGGGACTGGCCAATGAGCAGTTCTTC. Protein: CASSLGGLANEQFF.

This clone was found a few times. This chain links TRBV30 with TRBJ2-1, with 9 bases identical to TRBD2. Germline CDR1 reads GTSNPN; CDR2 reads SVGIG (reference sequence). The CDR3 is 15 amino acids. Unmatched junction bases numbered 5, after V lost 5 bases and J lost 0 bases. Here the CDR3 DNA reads TGTGCCTGGCGAGATAGCGGGAGCTCCTACAATGAGCAGTTCTTC. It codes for CAWRDSGSSYNEQFF.

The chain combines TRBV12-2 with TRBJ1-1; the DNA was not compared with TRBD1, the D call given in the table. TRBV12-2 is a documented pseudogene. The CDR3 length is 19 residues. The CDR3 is CASRSSSNRDRDMNTEAFF. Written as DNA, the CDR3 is TGTGCAAGTCGCTCCTCCAGCAACCGGGACAGAGACATGAACACTGAAGCTTTCTTT.

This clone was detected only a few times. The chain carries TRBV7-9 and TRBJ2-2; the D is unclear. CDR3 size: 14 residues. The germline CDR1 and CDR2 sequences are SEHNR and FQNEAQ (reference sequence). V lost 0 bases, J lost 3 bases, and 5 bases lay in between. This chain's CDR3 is CASSLAAYTGELFF. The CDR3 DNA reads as TGTGCCAGCAGCTTAGCGGCCTACACCGGGGAGCTGTTTTTT.

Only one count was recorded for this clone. The CDR3 DNA follows: TGTGCCAGCAGCCAGAAAACAGGGTATGGCTACACCTTC. Its protein product is CASSQKTGYGYTF. This chain links TRBV16 with TRBJ1-2; a weak D match, TRBD1 (6 bases). This CDR3 has 13 residues. V was shortened by 3 bases and J by 5 bases, with 10 bases between the two germline ends. Germline lookup yields CDR1 KGHSY and CDR2 FQNENV.

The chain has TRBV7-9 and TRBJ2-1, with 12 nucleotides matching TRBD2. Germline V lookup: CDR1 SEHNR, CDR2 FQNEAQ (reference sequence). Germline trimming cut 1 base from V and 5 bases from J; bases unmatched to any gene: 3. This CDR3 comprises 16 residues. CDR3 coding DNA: TGTGCCAGCAGCTTAGGGACTAGCGGGATCGACAATGAGCAGTTCTTC. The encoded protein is CASSLGTSGIDNEQFF.

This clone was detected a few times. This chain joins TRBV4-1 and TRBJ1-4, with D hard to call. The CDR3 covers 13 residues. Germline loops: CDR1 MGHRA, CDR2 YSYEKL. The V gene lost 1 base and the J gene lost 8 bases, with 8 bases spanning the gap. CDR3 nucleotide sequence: TGCGCCAGCAGCCAAGTTTACACGGAAAAACTGTTTTTT. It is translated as CASSQVYTEKLFF.

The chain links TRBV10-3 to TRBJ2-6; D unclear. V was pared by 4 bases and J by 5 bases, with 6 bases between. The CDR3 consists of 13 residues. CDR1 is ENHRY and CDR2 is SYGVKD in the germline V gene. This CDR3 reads CAISGDWANVLTF. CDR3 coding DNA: TGTGCCATCAGTGGCGATTGGGCCAACGTCCTGACTTTC.

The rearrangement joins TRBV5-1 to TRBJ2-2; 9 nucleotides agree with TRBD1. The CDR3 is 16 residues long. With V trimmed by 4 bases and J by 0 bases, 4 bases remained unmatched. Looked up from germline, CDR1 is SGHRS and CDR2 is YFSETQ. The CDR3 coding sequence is TGCGCCAGCAGCCTACAGGGGGCCCCGAACACCGGGGAGCTGTTTTTT. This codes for CASSLQGAPNTGELFF.

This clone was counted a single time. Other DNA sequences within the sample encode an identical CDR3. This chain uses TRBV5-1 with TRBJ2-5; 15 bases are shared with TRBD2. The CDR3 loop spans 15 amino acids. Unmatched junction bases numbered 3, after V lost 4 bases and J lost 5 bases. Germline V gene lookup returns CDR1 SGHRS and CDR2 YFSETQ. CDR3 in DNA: TGCGCCAGCAGCCCGGGACTAGCGGGAGGTGAGACCCAGTACTTC. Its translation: CASSPGLAGGETQYF. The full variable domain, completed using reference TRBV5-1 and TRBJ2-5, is KAGVTQTPRYLIKTRGQQVTLSCSPISGHRSVSWYQQTPGQGLQFLFEYFSETQRNKGNFPGRFSGRQFSNSRSEMNVSTLELGDSALYLCASSPGLAGGETQYFGPGTRLLVL.

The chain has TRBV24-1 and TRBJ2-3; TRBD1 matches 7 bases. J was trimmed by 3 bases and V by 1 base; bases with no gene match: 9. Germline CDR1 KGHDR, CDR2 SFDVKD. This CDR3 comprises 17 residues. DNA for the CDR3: TGTGCCACCAGTGATTTTGGGACAGAGGGTTTTACAGATACGCAGTATTTT. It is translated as CATSDFGTEGFTDTQYF.

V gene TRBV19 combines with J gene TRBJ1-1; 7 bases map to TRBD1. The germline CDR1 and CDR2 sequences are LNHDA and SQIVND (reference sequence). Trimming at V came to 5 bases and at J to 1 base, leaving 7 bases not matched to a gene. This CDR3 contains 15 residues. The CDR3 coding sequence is TGTGCCAGTAGTTACCAATGGACAGGGAACACTGAAGCTTTCTTT. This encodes CASSYQWTGNTEAFF.

DNA for the CDR3: TGCGCCAGCAGCGCGGTACAGGGGGCAAACACTGAAGCTTTCTTT. Protein product: CASSAVQGANTEAFF. The genes are TRBV4-3 and TRBJ1-1; 9 positions match TRBD1. Trimming took 5 bases from V and 2 from J; bases not matched to a gene: 6. Germline V lookup: CDR1 LGHNA, CDR2 YSLEER. The length of the CDR3 is 15 residues.

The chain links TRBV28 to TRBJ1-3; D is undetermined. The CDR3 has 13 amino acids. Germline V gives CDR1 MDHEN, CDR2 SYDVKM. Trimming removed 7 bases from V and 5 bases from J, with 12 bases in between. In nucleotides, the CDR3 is TGTGCCAGCATCGGAGGGTGGAGAAACACCATATATTTT. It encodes CASIGGWRNTIYF.

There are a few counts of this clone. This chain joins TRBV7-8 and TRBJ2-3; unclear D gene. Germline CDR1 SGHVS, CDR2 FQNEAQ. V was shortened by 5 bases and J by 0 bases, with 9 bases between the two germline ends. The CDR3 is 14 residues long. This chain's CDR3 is CASSPLGSTDTQYF. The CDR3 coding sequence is TGTGCCAGCAGCCCTCTCGGTAGCACAGATACGCAGTATTTT.